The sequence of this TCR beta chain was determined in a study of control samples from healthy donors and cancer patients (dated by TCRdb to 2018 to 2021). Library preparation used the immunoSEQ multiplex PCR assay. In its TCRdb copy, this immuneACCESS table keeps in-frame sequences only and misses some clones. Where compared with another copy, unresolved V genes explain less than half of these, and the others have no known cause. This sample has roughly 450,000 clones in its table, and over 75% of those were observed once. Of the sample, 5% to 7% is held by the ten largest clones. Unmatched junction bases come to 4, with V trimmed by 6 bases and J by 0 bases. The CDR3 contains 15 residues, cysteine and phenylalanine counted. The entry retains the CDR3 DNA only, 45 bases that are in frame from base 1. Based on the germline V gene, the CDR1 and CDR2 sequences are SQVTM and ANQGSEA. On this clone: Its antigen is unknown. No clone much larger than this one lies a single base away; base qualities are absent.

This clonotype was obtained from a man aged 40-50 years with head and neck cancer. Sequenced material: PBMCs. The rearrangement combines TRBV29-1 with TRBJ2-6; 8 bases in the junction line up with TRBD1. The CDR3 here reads CSVGQAYSGANVLTF. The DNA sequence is TGCAGCGTGGGACAGGCCTACTCTGGGGCCAACGTCCTGACTTTC.